This T cell receptor beta chain was captured by sequencing in a study of T-cell memory formation after mild COVID-19. Findings and limits, study-wide: Shrinking CD4+ clones resided mostly in CM and EM, and CD8+ ones in EMRA. For second-wave clones that peaked at day 37, SARS-CoV-2 specificity went unverified.

TCRdb ran MiXCR on the 5' RACE reads and lists one entry per CDR3 protein. This sample has hundreds of thousands of distinct CDR3 sequences, with 15% to 20% found just once. This clonotype turned up a few times. Antigen: not known. Trimming stripped 1 base from V and 4 bases from J, with 10 bases between. Germline-derived CDR1 and CDR2 are SGHTA and FQGNSA. This CDR3 is built from 14 residues. The sequence came from a man younger than 35 who had mild COVID-19 (a few samples of this study predate the infection). Cell type and time point are not known. The sequencing input was PBMCs or a T cell subset sorted from them (not recorded which). V gene TRBV7-2 combines with J gene TRBJ1-2, with D perhaps TRBD1 (5 bases). The CDR3 sequence is CASSLERQSYGYTF. DNA of the CDR3: TGTGCCAGCAGCTTAGAGCGACAGTCCTATGGCTACACCTTC.